The clone carrying this TCR beta chain appeared once. V lost 8 bases, J lost 0 bases, and 8 bases lay in between. Germline V CDR1 and CDR2: MNHEY, SMNVEV (reference sequence). This CDR3 spans 13 amino acids. Sequencing used immunoSEQ multiplex PCR; TCRdb keeps in-frame clones, though not all of them. Of about 210,000 clones listed, around nine tenths are singletons. The sample originates from a study of blood T cell repertoires in COVID-19. Turning to the study itself: T cells, B-cell-depleted T cells, or PBMCs provided the cDNA or gDNA that served as material.

This receptor was taken from a man aged 40-50 years with acute or convalescent COVID-19. The gene calls are TRBV27 and TRBJ1-3; D is unclear. The specimen was peripheral blood. Written as DNA, the CDR3 is TGTGCCAGCCGCCCACTCTCTGGAAACACCATATATTTT. As protein: CASRPLSGNTIYF.